The 27 T cell receptor beta chains in this list originate from one sample, sequenced in a study of beta chain features in type 1 diabetes (dated by TCRdb to the late 2010s). The library was prepared using the immunoSEQ multiplex PCR assay. The High Capacity cDNA Reverse Transcription Kit was used to reverse transcribe all of the isolated RNA, meaning that expressed TCRB transcripts were what got sequenced. Sourced from immuneACCESS, this table was stored by TCRdb with only in-frame sequences that have V and J called. A share of the clones is absent; for the studies checked, an unresolved V gene accounts for under half, and the remainder has no known explanation. The sample table lists about 140,000 clones, around a tenth of them with a count of one. The top ten clonotypes cover 0.55% to 0.75% of the sample. Sequencing input: central memory CD4+ T cells from blood. The receptors come from a woman in her 40s in good health.

The V and J genes are TRBV5-1 and TRBJ1-2, with 7 bases aligning to TRBD1. V lost 5 bases to trimming and J lost 0 bases; unmatched junction nucleotides: 7. Germline V gives CDR1 SGHRS, CDR2 YFSETQ. The CDR3 has 15 amino acids. The CDR3 loop reads CASSRSGGTNYGYTF. CDR3 nucleotides: TGCGCCAGCAGTAGATCAGGGGGAACTAACTATGGCTACACCTTC.

J is TRBJ2-3 and V is TRBV5-1, with TRBD2 identical over 9 bases. Germline V CDR1 and CDR2: SGHRS, YFSETQ. The V segment lost 0 bases and the J segment 3 bases; nucleotides outside the gene matches: 8. CDR3 length: 17 amino acids. The chain's CDR3 is CASSLDGLAGTTDTQYF. CDR3 in DNA: TGCGCCAGCAGCTTGGATGGGCTAGCGGGGACAACAGATACGCAGTATTTT.

The V and J genes are TRBV14 and TRBJ1-4; 7 positions match TRBD1. This CDR3 is 15 amino acids long. CDR1 is SGHDN and CDR2 is FVKESK in the germline V gene. V was pared by 3 bases and J by 5 bases, with 6 bases of the junction left unmatched. Written as DNA, the CDR3 is TGTGCCAGCAGCCAGCGCGAGGGGGCGAATGAAAAACTGTTTTTT. Protein product: CASSQREGANEKLFF. The whole variable domain, remainder taken from reference TRBV14 and TRBJ1-4, is EAGVTQFPSHSVIEKGQTVTLRCDPISGHDNLYWYRRVMGKEIKFLLHFVKESKQDESGMPNNRFLAERTGGTYSTLKVQPAELEDSGVYFCASSQREGANEKLFFGSGTQLSVL.

In its sample, this clone was seen a few times. This rearrangement joins TRBV7-6 to TRBJ1-1; 7 nucleotides agree with TRBD1. The CDR3 covers 14 residues. After removal of 2 bases from V and 2 bases from J, the junction contained 2 bases not matched to a gene. CDR1 is SGHVS, CDR2 FNYEAQ, per germline. The CDR3 coding sequence is TGTGCCAGCAGCTTAAGACAGGGAAACACTGAAGCTTTCTTT. This translates into CASSLRQGNTEAFF.

The genes are TRBV7-2 and TRBJ2-7, with 10 bases matching TRBD2. Germline lookup yields CDR1 SGHTA and CDR2 FQGNSA. V was pared by 5 bases and J by 4 bases, with 8 bases of the junction left unmatched. This CDR3 has 15 residues. The CDR3 protein is CASSRSSGGQYEQYF. The CDR3 bases are TGTGCCAGCAGCCGGTCTAGCGGGGGCCAGTACGAGCAGTACTTC.

The rearrangement joins TRBV6-6 to TRBJ1-5; 9 nucleotides match TRBD1. This CDR3 is 14 amino acids long. CDR1 and CDR2 from the germline V gene are MNHNY and SVGAGI (reference sequence). In DNA, the CDR3 is TGTGCGGACAGGGGAAAGCCTAGCAATCAGCCCCAGCATTTT. It codes for CADRGKPSNQPQHF.

The genes are TRBV7-2 and TRBJ2-5; D not resolved. The CDR3 loop spans 15 amino acids. Trimming left V 5 bases short and J 4 bases short, with 17 bases between. Germline V CDR1 and CDR2: SGHTA, FQGNSA. The CDR3 DNA reads TGTGCCAGCAGCCCTCGGGTCCCACTAAGAGAGACCCAGTACTTC. The encoded protein is CASSPRVPLRETQYF.

A few counts support this clone. The J gene is TRBJ2-5, the V gene TRBV9, with D tentatively TRBD1 (6 bases). CDR1 and CDR2 from the germline V gene are SGDLS and YYNGEE. Trimming shortened V by 4 bases and J by 5 bases, and 21 bases separated the two germline ends. The CDR3 length is 16 residues. CDR3 coding DNA: TGTGCCAGCAGCCTCCAAGGGGGTGCAAGTGGGGAGACCCAGTACTTC. Amino acid sequence: CASSLQGGASGETQYF. The full variable domain, its missing parts supplied by reference TRBV9 and TRBJ2-5, is DSGVTQTPKHLITATGQRVTLRCSPRSGDLSVYWYQQSLDQGLQFLIQYYNGEERAKGNILERFSAQQFPDLHSELNLSSLELGDSALYFCASSLQGGASGETQYFGPGTRLLVL.

This clone was detected many times. The genes are TRBV7-2 and TRBJ2-7; 9 bases fit TRBD2. This CDR3 has 14 amino acids. The V and J ends lost 3 bases and 3 bases, in that order; junction bases with no gene match: 3. The germline V gene encodes CDR1 SGHTA and CDR2 FQGNSA. The CDR3 nucleotides are TGTGCCAGCAGCTTCGGTAGCGGGGGCTACGAGCAGTACTTC. Translation gives CASSFGSGGYEQYF.

This clone was seen ten or more times. The chain has TRBV7-8 and TRBJ1-1, with a tentative D call TRBD1 (6 bases). Trimming stripped 3 bases from V and 1 base from J, with 9 bases between. Germline CDR1 is SGHVS and CDR2 is FQNEAQ. The CDR3 is made up of 14 amino acids. CDR3 region: CASSLGAANTEAFF. CDR3 nucleotides: TGTGCCAGCAGCTTGGGGGCGGCGAACACTGAAGCTTTCTTT.

The chain is built from TRBV7-8 and TRBJ1-5; unclear D gene. The CDR3 extends over 15 amino acids. V was pared by 5 bases and J by 1 base, with 12 bases between. The germline V gene has CDR1 SGHVS and CDR2 FQNEAQ. In DNA form, the CDR3 reads TGTGCCAGCAGCCCGAAACTCGCGAGCAATCAGCCCCAGCATTTT. Residues: CASSPKLASNQPQHF. The full variable domain, completed using reference TRBV7-8 and TRBJ1-5, is GAGVSQSPRYKVAKRGQDVALRCDPISGHVSLFWYQQALGQGPEFLTYFQNEAQLDKSGLPSDRFFAERPEGSVSTLKIQRTQQEDSAVYLCASSPKLASNQPQHFGDGTRLSIL.

The sample holds a few counts of this clone. V gene TRBV25-1 combines with J gene TRBJ1-2, with D perhaps matching TRBD1 (5 bases). Trimming pared 3 bases from V and 8 bases from J, leaving 19 bases between. Per the germline V gene, CDR1 is MGHDK and CDR2 is SYGVNS. The CDR3 extends over 15 amino acids. In nucleotides, the CDR3 is TGTGCCAGCAGTGACCAACAGGTCCCCCGCTGGGGCTACACCTTC. Its protein is CASSDQQVPRWGYTF.

The sample holds a few counts of this clone. The chain combines TRBV27 with TRBJ2-6; D is ambiguous. Germline V gene lookup returns CDR1 MNHEY and CDR2 SMNVEV (reference sequence). This CDR3 is 14 amino acids long. Trimming took 5 bases from V and 0 from J, leaving 5 bases between them. The CDR3 sequence is CASSIRSGANVLTF. The DNA of the CDR3 is TGTGCCAGCAGTATCCGCTCTGGGGCCAACGTCCTGACTTTC.

This sequence joins TRBV6-5 and TRBJ1-1; D is unresolved. Trimming removed 8 bases from V and 3 bases from J, with 13 bases in between. Germline V gives CDR1 MNHEY, CDR2 SVGAGI. The CDR3 covers 13 residues. The CDR3 spells CASLDARDTEAFF. CDR3 bases: TGTGCCAGCCTTGATGCGCGAGACACTGAAGCTTTCTTT.

This clone showed up just a few times. The genes are TRBV29-1 and TRBJ1-2, with D perhaps matching TRBD1 (5 bases). Between the trimmed V and J ends, which lost 3 bases and 3 bases, there was a span of 14 bases. Germline V gene sequence: CDR1 SQVTM, CDR2 ANQGSEA. The CDR3 has 14 residues. This CDR3 reads CSVEDAGSYYGYTF. The CDR3 DNA is TGCAGCGTTGAGGACGCAGGGTCGTACTATGGCTACACCTTC.

This chain uses TRBV29-1 with TRBJ2-2; D unclear. V was shortened by 4 bases and J by 5 bases, with 5 bases between the two germline ends. CDR3 length: 11 amino acids. The V gene's germline CDR1 is SQVTM and CDR2 ANQGSEA. CDR3 nucleotide sequence: TGCAGCGTTGGTGTAACCGGGGAGCTGTTTTTT. Its protein is CSVGVTGELFF.

Points on this clone: Mismatch with germline at one junction end may stem from a read error. This chain connects TRBV7-2 to TRBJ2-7; 10 nucleotides align to TRBD1. Germline values: CDR1 SGHTA, CDR2 FQGNSA. CDR3 size: 15 residues. This chain's CDR3 is CASSVRDRGSYEQYF. The CDR3 DNA reads TGTGCTAGCAGCGTTCGGGACAGGGGCAGCTACGAGCAGTACTTC.

This clone has only a few counts. The chain couples TRBV2 to TRBJ2-2, with D tentatively TRBD1 (5 bases). Trimming left V 5 bases short and J 0 bases short, with 10 bases between. The CDR3 covers 15 residues. Per the germline V gene, CDR1 is SNHLY and CDR2 is FYNNEI. The CDR3 sequence is CASSYRSSNTGELFF. CDR3 nucleotide sequence: TGTGCCAGCAGTTACAGGTCCTCGAACACCGGGGAGCTGTTTTTT. The full variable domain, rest sourced from reference TRBV2 and TRBJ2-2, is EPEVTQTPSHQVTQMGQEVILRCVPISNHLYFYWYRQILGQKVEFLVSFYNNEISEKSEIFDDQFSVERPDGSNFTLKIRSTKLEDSAMYFCASSYRSSNTGELFFGEGSRLTVL.

V is TRBV9 and J is TRBJ1-2, with no clear D. Trimming shortened V by 0 bases and J by 2 bases, and 11 bases separated the two germline ends. The CDR3 runs to 15 residues. Germline V gene data show CDR1 as SGDLS and CDR2 as YYNGEE. The CDR3 is CASSVDPSGNYGYTF. CDR3 nucleotides: TGTGCCAGCAGCGTAGATCCCTCGGGGAACTATGGCTACACCTTC.

In its sample, this clone was seen a few times. A read error may produce the germline difference seen at one junction end. The genes are TRBV11-2 and TRBJ1-1, with 7 positions matching TRBD1. The germline V gene encodes CDR1 SGHAT and CDR2 FQNNGV. This CDR3 has 14 residues. The CDR3 coding sequence is TGTGCCAGCAGCTCCGGGACAGCGAACACTGAGGCTTTCTTT. Its translation: CASSSGTANTEAFF.

This clone was counted between two and nine times. V is TRBV5-1 and J is TRBJ2-7; possible D gene TRBD1, 5 bases. CDR3 length equals 18 residues. The germline V gene has CDR1 SGHRS and CDR2 YFSETQ. The V end lost 4 bases, the J end lost 1 base, and 24 bases lay between the germline ends. CDR3 sequence: CASSLRTGNERLSYEQYF. CDR3 bases: TGCGCCAGCAGCCTACGAACAGGAAATGAAAGACTTTCCTACGAGCAGTACTTC.

The chain has TRBV6-1 and TRBJ2-7; weak D call: TRBD2 (6 bases). V was trimmed by 8 bases and J by 1 base, leaving 12 bases between them. The CDR3 is 13 residues long. Germline CDR1 MNHNS, CDR2 SASEGT. CDR3 nucleotides: TGTGCCAGCGGGCGGGGTGCTTCCTACGAGCAGTACTTC. It yields the protein CASGRGASYEQYF.

This clone was seen only a few times. The CDR3 protein is CASSGSRGNTEAFF. The CDR3, as DNA: TGTGCCAGCAGCGGGTCTAGGGGGAACACTGAAGCTTTCTTT. The rearrangement links TRBV7-9 to TRBJ1-1; D is possibly TRBD1 (5 bases). Germline V gene data show CDR1 as SEHNR and CDR2 as FQNEAQ (reference sequence). Trimming stripped 5 bases from V and 1 base from J, with 11 bases between. The length of the CDR3 is 14 residues.

This clone has a handful of counts. The chain employs TRBV5-1 and TRBJ1-1, with a weak D call TRBD1 (6 bases). Trimming stripped 0 bases from V and 5 bases from J, with 11 bases between. This CDR3 contains 14 residues. Germline V gene sequence: CDR1 SGHRS, CDR2 YFSETQ. The CDR3 region has the DNA TGCGCCAGCAGCTTGGCGGACAGCGGAACTGAAGCTTTCTTT. This gives the protein CASSLADSGTEAFF. Filled out from reference TRBV5-1 and TRBJ1-1, the complete variable domain reads KAGVTQTPRYLIKTRGQQVTLSCSPISGHRSVSWYQQTPGQGLQFLFEYFSETQRNKGNFPGRFSGRQFSNSRSEMNVSTLELGDSALYLCASSLADSGTEAFFGQGTRLTVV.

The V and J genes are TRBV5-4 and TRBJ2-5; 7 positions agree with TRBD2. J gave up 1 base and V 3 bases, and 3 bases lay outside the gene matches. There are 14 residues in the CDR3. CDR1 is SGHNT and CDR2 is YYREEE in the germline V gene (reference sequence). This CDR3 reads CASSWASGQETQYF. CDR3 bases: TGTGCCAGCAGCTGGGCTAGCGGCCAAGAGACCCAGTACTTC.

The chain recombines TRBV6-6 with TRBJ1-6; D not certain. V was trimmed by 3 bases and J by 8 bases, leaving 11 bases between them. This CDR3 has 14 residues. Germline V CDR1 and CDR2: MNHNY, SVGAGI (reference sequence). The CDR3: CASSYGQTHSPLHF. CDR3 bases: TGTGCCAGCAGTTATGGGCAGACCCATTCACCCCTCCACTTT.

The chain uses TRBV19 and TRBJ2-1, with 7 bases matching TRBD1. Looked up from germline, CDR1 is LNHDA and CDR2 is SQIVND (reference sequence). CDR3 length: 15 residues. V was clipped by 4 bases and J by 5 bases; unmatched bases: 8. CDR3 DNA sequence: TGTGCCAGTAGTAGGGGACAGCGCTTGAACAATGAGCAGTTCTTC. Its translation is CASSRGQRLNNEQFF.